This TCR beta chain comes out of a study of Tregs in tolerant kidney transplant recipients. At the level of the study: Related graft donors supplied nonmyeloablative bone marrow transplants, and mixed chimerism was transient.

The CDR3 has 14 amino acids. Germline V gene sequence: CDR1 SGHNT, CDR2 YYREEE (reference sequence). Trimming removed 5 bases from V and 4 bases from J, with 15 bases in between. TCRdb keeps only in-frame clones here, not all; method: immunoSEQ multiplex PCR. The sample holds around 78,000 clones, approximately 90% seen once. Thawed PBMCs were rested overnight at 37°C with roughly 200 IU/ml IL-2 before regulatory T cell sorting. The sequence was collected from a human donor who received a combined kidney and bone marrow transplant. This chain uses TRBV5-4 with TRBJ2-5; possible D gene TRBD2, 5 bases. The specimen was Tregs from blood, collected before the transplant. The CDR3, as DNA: TGTGCCAGCAGGCCCGGTGGAGGCCTAGAGACCCAGTACTTC. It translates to CASRPGGGLETQYF.